The 9 T cell receptor beta chains presented below share a single source sample, sequenced in a study of blood T cell repertoires in COVID-19. Data came from immunoSEQ multiplex PCR; TCRdb stores just in-frame clones and leaves some out. The sample records 130,000 to 150,000 clones, approximately 91% being singletons. Sequencing used peripheral blood. All receptors derive from a human donor in a cohort sampled during active COVID-19.

The chain recombines TRBV6-5 with TRBJ2-5; possible D gene TRBD1, 6 bases. Germline loops: CDR1 MNHEY, CDR2 SVGAGI. CDR3 length: 14 amino acids. Trimming stripped 7 bases from V and 1 base from J, with 13 bases between. The CDR3 here is CASTQDRVQETQYF. The CDR3 DNA sequence: TGTGCCAGCACTCAGGACAGAGTCCAAGAGACCCAGTACTTC.

In regard to this clone: The CDR3 carries no conserved terminal phenylalanine or tryptophan, so it likely arises from a read error. The limits of the CDR3 on the DNA are not certain, so only TCRdb's listed CDR3 is given. The J gene is TRBJ1-3, the V gene TRBV24-1. Germline assignment: CDR1 KGHDR and CDR2 SFDVKD. The CDR3 comprises 14 residues, both ends counted. The CDR3 sequence: CATWQGDGGKHHLA.

The chain recombines TRBV5-4 with TRBJ1-2; D possibly corresponds to TRBD1 (5 bases). The germline V gene encodes CDR1 SGHNT and CDR2 YYREEE (reference sequence). The V gene lost 4 bases and the J gene lost 0 bases, with 10 bases spanning the gap. This CDR3 has 14 residues. The chain's CDR3 is CASSPGGSNYGYTF. The CDR3 nucleotides are TGTGCCAGCAGCCCTGGGGGGTCTAACTATGGCTACACCTTC. Variable domain in full (rest from reference TRBV5-4 and TRBJ1-2): ETGVTQSPTHLIKTRGQQVTLRCSSQSGHNTVSWYQQALGQGPQFIFQYYREEENGRGNFPPRFSGLQFPNYSSELNVNALELDDSALYLCASSPGGSNYGYTFGSGTRLTVV.

The V call is TRBV28, the J call TRBJ1-2, with TRBD1 as a possible D gene (5 bases). CDR3 length: 12 amino acids. V gave up 6 bases and J gave up 5 bases, with 10 bases separating them. Germline values: CDR1 MDHEN, CDR2 SYDVKM. For the CDR3, the DNA is TGTGCCAGCAGGTATCAGGGATATGGCTACACCTTC. Translating it yields CASRYQGYGYTF.

The chain links TRBV2 to TRBJ1-5; unclear D gene. The CDR3 loop spans 17 amino acids. The germline CDR1 and CDR2 sequences are SNHLY and FYNNEI. The V end lost 0 bases, the J end lost 0 bases, and 12 bases lay between the germline ends. CDR3 coding DNA: TGTGCCAGCAGTGAAGCCCCCCGAGGATATAGCAATCAGCCCCAGCATTTT. It yields the protein CASSEAPRGYSNQPQHF.

The chain joins TRBV5-6 to TRBJ1-5; D call uncertain. CDR1 SGHDT and CDR2 YYEEEE come from the germline V gene. The CDR3 consists of 14 residues. V was trimmed by 3 bases and J by 1 base, leaving 8 bases between them. The CDR3 sequence is CASSSGLSNQPQHF. CDR3 DNA sequence: TGTGCCAGCAGCTCGGGGTTGAGCAATCAGCCCCAGCATTTT.

J is TRBJ2-4 and V is TRBV7-2, with D perhaps matching TRBD2 (7 bases). The CDR3 covers 15 residues. Per germline, CDR1 SGHTA and CDR2 FQGNSA. V lost 5 bases and J 5 bases, leaving 16 bases between the germline ends. CDR3 protein: CASSTRGGMENIQYF. DNA for the CDR3: TGTGCCAGCAGCACGAGGGGGGGGATGGAAAACATTCAGTACTTC.

The chain couples TRBV4-2 to TRBJ2-7; no firm D call. Trimming took 1 base from V and 3 from J, leaving 13 bases between them. This CDR3 contains 15 residues. The germline V gene has CDR1 LGHNA and CDR2 YNFKEQ. The CDR3 here is CASSQVLQDNYEQYF. CDR3 coding DNA: TGTGCCAGCAGCCAAGTTTTGCAAGACAACTACGAGCAGTACTTC.

V and J are TRBV27 and TRBJ1-6; D is undetermined. The CDR3 is made up of 16 amino acids. Trimming left V 3 bases short and J 3 bases short, with 12 bases between. The germline gives CDR1 MNHEY, CDR2 SMNVEV (reference sequence). The CDR3 bases are TGTGCCAGCAGTTTTAGTCAGGCGTTCTATAATTCACCCCTCCACTTT. It is translated as CASSFSQAFYNSPLHF.